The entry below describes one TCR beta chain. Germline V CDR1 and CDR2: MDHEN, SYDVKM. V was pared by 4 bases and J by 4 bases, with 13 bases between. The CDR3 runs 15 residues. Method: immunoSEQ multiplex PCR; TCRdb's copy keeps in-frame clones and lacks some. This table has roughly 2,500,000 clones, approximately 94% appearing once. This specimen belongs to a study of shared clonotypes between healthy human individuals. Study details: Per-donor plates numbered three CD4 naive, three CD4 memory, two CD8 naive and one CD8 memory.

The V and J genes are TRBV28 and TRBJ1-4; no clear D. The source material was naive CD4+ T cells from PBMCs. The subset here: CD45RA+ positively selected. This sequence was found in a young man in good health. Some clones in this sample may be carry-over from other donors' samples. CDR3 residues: CASSSSRVINEKLFF. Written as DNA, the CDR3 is TGTGCCAGCAGTTCATCTAGGGTTATTAATGAAAAACTGTTTTTT. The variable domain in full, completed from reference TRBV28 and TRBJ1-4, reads DVKVTQSSRYLVKRTGEKVFLECVQDMDHENMFWYRQDPGLGLRLIYFSYDVKMKEKGDIPEGYSVSREKKERFSLILESASTNQTSMYLCASSSSRVINEKLFFGSGTQLSVL.